This TCR beta chain was retrieved from a study of response to subunit inactivated influenza vaccine. Study results and limitations: That few new T cells are recruited by each seasonal influenza vaccination was the authors' suggestion.

The table lists this clonotype with a few counts. Its antigen is still unknown. The CDR3 totals 16 residues. Trimming left V 0 bases short and J 5 bases short, with 15 bases between. TCRdb called the RT-PCR reads again in MiXCR, with one record for every CDR3 protein. The data hold around 540,000 distinct CDR3 sequences, with 12% observed a single time. This sample comprised PBMCs from blood, obtained on the day of vaccination. This TCR was recovered from a man aged 45-60 years who received an inactivated influenza vaccine. The chain combines TRBV12-3 or TRBV12-4 with TRBJ2-3; D possibly corresponds to TRBD2 (5 bases). The CDR3 coding sequence is TGTGCCAGCAGTTTAGCGGAGGAACTAGGGATAGATACGCAGTATTTT. This encodes CASSLAEELGIDTQYF.